This TCR beta chain appears in the sequencing data of a study of T cell changes during pregnancy in multiple sclerosis. The V gene end was trimmed by 0 bases and the J gene end by 4 bases; junction bases not matched to a gene: 2. The germline V gene encodes CDR1 SGHTA and CDR2 FQGTGA. The CDR3 covers 15 residues. Clones were sequenced by immunoSEQ multiplex PCR, and TCRdb holds only the in-frame ones, with some missing. The sample holds approximately 63,000 clones, about 93% seen once. The input for sequencing was CD8+ T cells from peripheral blood mononuclear cells, taken in the third trimester of pregnancy. The sequence derives from a female donor with multiple sclerosis, enrolled in a pregnancy study. The gene calls are TRBV7-3 and TRBJ2-5, with 10 positions matching TRBD2. The CDR3 loop is CASSLTSGRIETQYF. The CDR3 nucleotides read TGTGCCAGCAGCTTAACTAGCGGGAGGATAGAGACCCAGTACTTC. Using reference TRBV7-3 and TRBJ2-5 for the parts outside the CDR3, the full variable domain is GAGVSQTPSNKVTEKGKYVELRCDPISGHTALYWYRQSLGQGPEFLIYFQGTGAADDSGLPNDRFFAVRPEGSVSTLKIQRTERGDSAVYLCASSLTSGRIETQYFGPGTRLLVL.